This entry is about one T cell receptor beta chain. Its antigen is not known. The ends were cut back, 1 base at V and 0 bases at J, with 7 bases in the middle. The germline V gene encodes CDR1 MNHEY and CDR2 SMNVEV (reference sequence). This CDR3 is 15 amino acids long. The data are from a study of PD-1 blockade in classical Hodgkin lymphoma. Study results and caveats: The study found complete responders had baseline diversity similar to newly diagnosed patients. Lower baseline TCR diversity was reported for newly diagnosed patients than for healthy donors.

Every one of the patients relapsed after autologous stem cell transplantation (brentuximab vedotin exposure was variable). Relapsed/refractory classical Hodgkin lymphoma patients had complete, partial or progressive responses. The table came from immunoSEQ multiplex PCR; TCRdb's copy has only in-frame clones and leaves some out. Among tens of thousands of clones listed, roughly 80% were seen once. This rearrangement joins TRBV27 to TRBJ2-1; D is unresolved. This sequence was found in a human donor with classical Hodgkin lymphoma. The source was peripheral blood mononuclear cells (PBMCs), collected at baseline. The CDR3 bases are TGTGCCAGCAGTTTATTGGCCTCCTCCTACAATGAGCAGTTCTTC. This sequence encodes CASSLLASSYNEQFF.